This entry lists 5 T cell receptor beta chains sequenced from one sample in a study of blood T cell repertoires in COVID-19. The data were produced by immunoSEQ multiplex PCR, yet TCRdb's version contains in-frame clones alone and is incomplete. The sample carries around 250,000 clones, approximately 82% recorded once. Source material: peripheral blood. All receptors come from a woman between 18 and 29 years old with acute or convalescent COVID-19.

This chain uses TRBV12-3 or TRBV12-4 with TRBJ1-4; D unresolved. The CDR3 spans 13 residues. Trimming shortened V by 3 bases and J by 5 bases, and 7 bases separated the two germline ends. CDR3 in amino acids: CASSFGGNEKLFF. The CDR3 DNA follows: TGTGCCAGCAGTTTCGGCGGGAATGAAAAACTGTTTTTT.

This clone showed up just once. CDR3 region: CASGDAGNIGNTEAFF. CDR3 in DNA: TGTGCTAGTGGTGACGCAGGGAACATTGGGAACACTGAAGCTTTCTTT. The chain uses TRBV12-5 and TRBJ1-1; the D gene is possibly TRBD1 (5 bases). The CDR3 length is 16 residues. CDR1 and CDR2 (germline): LGHNT, FRNRAP. V lost 5 bases to trimming and J lost 1 base, with 17 bases between them.

The genes are TRBV6-5 and TRBJ2-3; tentatively, D is TRBD1 (5 bases). This CDR3 contains 12 residues. The ends were cut back, 3 bases at V and 5 bases at J, with 6 bases in the middle. Germline CDR1 reads MNHEY; CDR2 reads SVGAGI. The CDR3 coding sequence is TGTGCCAGCAGTTATAGGGGAGATACGCAGTATTTT. This sequence encodes CASSYRGDTQYF.

The chain uses TRBV7-9 and TRBJ1-6; D unresolved. V lost 6 bases and J lost 7, with 10 bases in between. Germline assignment: CDR1 SEHNR and CDR2 FQNEAQ (reference sequence). CDR3 length equals 13 residues. CDR3 DNA: TGTGCCAGCAGAATCGAGGCAAATTCACCCCTCCACTTT. Residues: CASRIEANSPLHF. The full variable domain, with the rest looked up from reference TRBV7-9 and TRBJ1-6, is DTGVSQNPRHKITKRGQNVTFRCDPISEHNRLYWYRQTLGQGPEFLTYFQNEAQLEKSRLLSDRFSAERPKGSFSTLEIQRTEQGDSAMYLCASRIEANSPLHFGNGTRLTVT.

J is TRBJ2-1 and V is TRBV14; maybe TRBD2 (6 bases). Germline V lookup: CDR1 SGHDN, CDR2 FVKESK. Trimming took off 0 bases at V and 4 bases at J, with 13 bases between the two ends. This CDR3 spans 16 amino acids. CDR3 region: CASSQDLASAYNEQFF. The CDR3 nucleotides are TGTGCCAGCAGCCAAGATCTAGCGAGCGCATACAATGAGCAGTTCTTC.